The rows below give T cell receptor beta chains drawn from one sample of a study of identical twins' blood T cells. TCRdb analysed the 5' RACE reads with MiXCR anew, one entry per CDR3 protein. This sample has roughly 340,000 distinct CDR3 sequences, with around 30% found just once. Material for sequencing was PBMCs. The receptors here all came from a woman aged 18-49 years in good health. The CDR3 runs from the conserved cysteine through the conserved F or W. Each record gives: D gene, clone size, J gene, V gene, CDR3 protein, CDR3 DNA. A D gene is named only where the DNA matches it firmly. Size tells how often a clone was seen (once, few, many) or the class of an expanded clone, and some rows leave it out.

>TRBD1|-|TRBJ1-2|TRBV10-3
CAISTSGQGPTNYGYTF
TGTGCCATCAGTACCTCGGGACAGGGGCCGACTAACTATGGCTACACCTTC
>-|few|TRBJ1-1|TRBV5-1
CASSLAGGSMNTEAFF
TGCGCCAGCAGCTTGGCGGGGGGTTCAATGAACACTGAAGCTTTCTTT
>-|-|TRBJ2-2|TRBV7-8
CASSLGLVISGELFF
TGTGCCAGCAGCTTAGGACTAGTCATCTCCGGGGAGCTGTTTTTT
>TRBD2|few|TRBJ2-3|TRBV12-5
CASGLAGTSGRSADTQYF
TGTGCTAGTGGTTTGGCCGGGACTAGCGGGAGATCGGCAGATACGCAGTATTTT
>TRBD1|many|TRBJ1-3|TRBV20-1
CSAVPQGARGTIYF
TGCAGTGCTGTTCCTCAGGGGGCGAGGGGCACCATATATTTT
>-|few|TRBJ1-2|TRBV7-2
CASSLGVRGNGYTF
TGTGCCAGCAGCTTAGGGGTCCGGGGAAATGGCTACACCTTC
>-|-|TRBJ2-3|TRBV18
CASSVRLGRGTDTQYF
TGTGCCAGCTCAGTTAGACTGGGACGTGGGACAGATACGCAGTATTTT
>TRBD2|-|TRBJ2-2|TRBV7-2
CASSLGLGGAGELFF
TGTGCCAGCAGCTTAGGGCTCGGGGGGGCCGGGGAGCTGTTTTTT
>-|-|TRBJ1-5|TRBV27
CASRIQGGGNQPQHF
TGTGCCAGCAGGATACAGGGCGGGGGAAATCAGCCCCAGCATTTT
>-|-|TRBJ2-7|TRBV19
CASSIGGGGYEQYF
TGTGCCAGTAGTATAGGTGGGGGCGGCTACGAGCAGTACTTC
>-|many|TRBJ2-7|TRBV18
CASSPPNQGAFSYEQYF
TGTGCCAGCTCACCACCGAACCAGGGAGCCTTCTCCTACGAGCAGTACTTC
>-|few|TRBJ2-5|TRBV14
CASSVLSGETQYF
TGTGCCAGCAGCGTACTAAGCGGGGAGACCCAGTACTTC
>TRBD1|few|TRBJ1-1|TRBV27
CASSLGLQGSTEAFF
TGTGCCAGCAGTTTGGGGTTACAGGGGAGCACTGAAGCTTTCTTT
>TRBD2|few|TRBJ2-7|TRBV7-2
CASSSHDQGTSWDYEQYF
TGTGCCAGCAGCTCCCACGACCAGGGGACTAGTTGGGACTACGAGCAGTACTTC
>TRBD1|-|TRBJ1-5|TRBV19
CASKKDRNNQPQHF
TGTGCCAGTAAGAAGGACAGGAACAATCAGCCCCAGCATTTT
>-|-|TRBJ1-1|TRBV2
CASRAGGTLNTEAFF
TGTGCCAGTCGCGCCGGGGGGACTTTGAACACTGAAGCTTTCTTT
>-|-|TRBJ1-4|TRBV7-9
CASSLARSELFF
TGTGCCAGCAGCTTAGCGAGATCAGAACTGTTTTTT
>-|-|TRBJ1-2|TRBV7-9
CASSRRDKPYGYTF
TGTGCCAGCAGCAGACGGGACAAGCCCTATGGCTACACCTTC
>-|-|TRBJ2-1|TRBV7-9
CASSLASSTQTLNEQFF
TGTGCCAGCAGCTTAGCGTCTTCCACACAGACTCTTAATGAGCAGTTCTTC
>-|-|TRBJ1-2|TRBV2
CASSDGGEYGYTF
TGTGCCAGCAGTGACGGGGGGGAGTATGGCTACACCTTC
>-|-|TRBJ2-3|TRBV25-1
CASSADPSTQYF
TGTGCCAGCAGTGCAGACCCGAGCACGCAGTATTTT
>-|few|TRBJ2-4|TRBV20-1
CSARGEGNIQYF
TGCAGTGCCAGGGGTGAGGGAAACATTCAGTACTTC
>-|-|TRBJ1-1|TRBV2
CAGTLVGPGGVAFF
TGTGCCGGCACACTAGTGGGGCCAGGAGGGGTAGCTTTCTTT
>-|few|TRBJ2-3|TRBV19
CASSLSGYLTDTQYF
TGTGCCAGTAGTCTGTCCGGCTACTTAACAGATACGCAGTATTTT
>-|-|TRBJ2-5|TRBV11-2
CAISSRLQETQYF
TGTGCCATCAGCTCCCGACTCCAAGAGACCCAGTACTTC
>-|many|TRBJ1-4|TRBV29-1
CSVGTENEKLFF
TGCAGCGTTGGGACGGAGAATGAAAAACTGTTTTTT
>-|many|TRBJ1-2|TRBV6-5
CASSYSLTGIDLGYTF
TGTGCCAGCAGTTATAGCCTTACAGGGATAGATCTTGGCTACACCTTC
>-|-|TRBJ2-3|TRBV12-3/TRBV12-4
CASSYVVDTQYF
TGTGCCAGCAGTTACGTCGTAGATACGCAGTATTTT
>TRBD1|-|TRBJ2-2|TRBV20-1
CSARPYRGLSGELFF
TGCAGTGCTAGACCTTACAGGGGGCTATCAGGGGAGCTGTTTTTT
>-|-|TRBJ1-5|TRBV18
CASSRGGDQPQHF
TGTGCCAGCTCACGCGGAGGGGATCAGCCCCAGCATTTT
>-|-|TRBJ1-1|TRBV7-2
CASSSVRFEAFF
TGTGCCAGCAGCTCTGTACGATTTGAAGCTTTCTTT
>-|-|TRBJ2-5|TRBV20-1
CSAILAVGETQYF
TGCAGTGCTATCCTAGCTGTAGGGGAGACCCAGTACTTC
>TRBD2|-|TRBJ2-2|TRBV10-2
CASSTSGTRLTGELFF
TGCGCCAGCAGTACTTCCGGGACTAGGCTCACCGGGGAGCTGTTTTTT
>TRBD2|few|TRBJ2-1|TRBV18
CASIPTSGSSDEQFF
TGTGCCAGCATACCGACTAGCGGGAGTAGCGATGAGCAGTTCTTC
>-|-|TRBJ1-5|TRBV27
CASSAGYNQPQHF
TGTGCCAGCAGTGCCGGGTACAATCAGCCCCAGCATTTT
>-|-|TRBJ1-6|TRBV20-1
CSASAGGPMSSYNSPLHF
TGCAGTGCTAGCGCCGGGGGGCCCATGAGCTCCTATAATTCACCCCTCCACTTT
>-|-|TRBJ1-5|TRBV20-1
CSAPRVGGGNQPQHF
TGCAGTGCTCCCCGAGTAGGAGGGGGCAATCAGCCCCAGCATTTT
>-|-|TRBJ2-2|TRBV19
CASSVSGRSTGELFF
TGTGCCAGTAGTGTCTCAGGCCGCTCCACCGGGGAGCTGTTTTTT
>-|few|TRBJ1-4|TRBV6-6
CAGGEEKLFF
TGTGCTGGGGGGGAGGAAAAACTGTTTTTT
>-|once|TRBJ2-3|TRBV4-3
CASSQPEGTDTQYF
TGCGCCAGCAGCCAACCAGAAGGCACAGATACGCAGTATTTT
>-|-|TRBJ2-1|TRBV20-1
CSANTGATGGDEQFF
TGCAGTGCTAATACCGGGGCCACGGGTGGCGATGAGCAGTTCTTC
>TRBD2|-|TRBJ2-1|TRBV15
CATTLSGAGNEQFF
TGTGCCACTACGCTGAGCGGGGCTGGGAATGAGCAGTTCTTC
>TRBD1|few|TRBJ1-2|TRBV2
CAGHGAGGTTSSFYTF
TGTGCCGGCCATGGGGCAGGGGGCACAACCTCCTCATTCTACACCTTC
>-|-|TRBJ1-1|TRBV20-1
CSARDPRQGGTEAFF
TGCAGTGCTAGAGATCCCAGGCAGGGCGGAACTGAAGCTTTCTTT
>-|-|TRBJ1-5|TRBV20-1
CSAGVGYSNQPQHF
TGCAGTGCGGGGGTGGGGTATAGCAATCAGCCCCAGCATTTT
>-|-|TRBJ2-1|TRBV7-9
CASSSPRLGNEQFF
TGTGCCAGCAGCTCCCCGAGGCTGGGAAATGAGCAGTTCTTC